A selection of T cell receptor beta chains follows, all from one sample in a study of technical replicates of blood from several donors. Profiling relied on immunoSEQ multiplex PCR, and the TCRdb table lists in-frame clones only, not all of them. The table records tens of thousands of clones, roughly 97% of them present only once. The sequencing input was T cells isolated from PBMCs. Receptors were obtained from a human donor in good health. CDR3s include the opening cysteine and the closing phenylalanine or tryptophan. D genes are given only for firm matches. Not all rows give a size; the values are once, few, many and, for expanded clones, a class.

>14|.|TRBJ1-1|TRBD1|TRBV5-1
TGCGCCAGCAGAGCAGACAGGGGCTGGACTGAAGCTTTCTTT
CASRADRGWTEAFF
>14|.|TRBJ1-1|.|TRBV4-3
TGCGCCAGCAGCCCACGGGAGGGATGGACTGAAGCTTTCTTT
CASSPREGWTEAFF
>15|.|TRBJ1-1|TRBD1|TRBV7-3
TGTGCCAGCAGCTCACAGACAGGGGGATACACTGAAGCTTTCTTT
CASSSQTGGYTEAFF
>13|.|TRBJ2-7|.|TRBV6-6
TGTGCCAGCAGTTACGGGCCCGAACGCGAGCAGTACTTC
CASSYGPEREQYF
>15|.|TRBJ2-5|.|TRBV11-2
TGTGCCAGCAGCTTATTTCCCGGGGTAACAGAGACCCAGTACTTC
CASSLFPGVTETQYF
>15|.|TRBJ2-1|TRBD2|TRBV13
TGTGCCAGCAGCCCCGGGACTAGCTGGGGCAATGAGCAGTTCTTC
CASSPGTSWGNEQFF
>12|once|TRBJ2-5|.|TRBV5-1
TGCGCCAGCAGCTTATCGCGGGAGACCCAGTACTTC
CASSLSRETQYF
>17|.|TRBJ2-2|TRBD2|TRBV11-2
TGTGCCAGCAGCTTAGTCCGGACTAGCGGGAGAACCGGGGAGCTGTTTTTT
CASSLVRTSGRTGELFF
>14|.|TRBJ1-5|.|TRBV6-1
TGTGCCAGCAGTGAAAGGGGGAGCAATCAGCCCCAGCATTTT
CASSERGSNQPQHF
>14|.|TRBJ1-5|.|TRBV2
TGTGCCAGCAGTGGAGACATAAGCAATCAGCCCCAGCATTTT
CASSGDISNQPQHF
>12|.|TRBJ1-2|.|TRBV6-5
TGTGCCAGCAGTCCCGGGACTCGGGGCTACACCTTC
CASSPGTRGYTF
>14|.|TRBJ2-7|TRBD2|TRBV7-2
TGTGCCAGCAGCTGGACTAGCGGCCCCTACGAGCAGTACTTC
CASSWTSGPYEQYF
>17|.|TRBJ2-3|TRBD2|TRBV23-1
TGCGCCAGCAGTCAAAGTAGCGGGAGCCTGAGCACAGATACGCAGTATTTT
CASSQSSGSLSTDTQYF
>16|.|TRBJ1-2|TRBD1|TRBV7-9
TGTGCCAGCAGCTTGGCCGGGACAGAGAAGAACTATGGCTACACCTTC
CASSLAGTEKNYGYTF
>13|.|TRBJ1-1|TRBD1|TRBV10-2
TGCGCCAGCGAGACCAAGGGGGCCACTGAAGCTTTCTTT
CASETKGATEAFF
>17|.|TRBJ2-5|TRBD2|TRBV11-2
TGTGCCAGCAGCCCATTAGGACTAGCGGGAGGTGAAGAGACCCAGTACTTC
CASSPLGLAGGEETQYF
>12|.|TRBJ1-2|TRBD1|TRBV6-1
TGTGCCAGCAGTGGAACAGGGGCTGGCTACACCTTC
CASSGTGAGYTF
>17|.|TRBJ1-1|.|TRBV11-3
TGTGCCAGCAGCTTAGATGGTGGGGCAGGGGTAAGAACTGAAGCTTTCTTT
CASSLDGGAGVRTEAFF
>12|once|TRBJ2-2|.|TRBV9
TGTGCCAGCAGCACATTCACCGGGGAGCTGTTTTTT
CASSTFTGELFF
>15|.|TRBJ2-7|TRBD2|TRBV2
TGTGCCAGCCTAAAGCGTACTAGCGGGACCTACGAGCAGTACTTC
CASLKRTSGTYEQYF
>11|.|TRBJ2-7|.|TRBV7-9
TGTGCCAGCAGCTTATTAAACGAGCAGTACTTC
CASSLLNEQYF
>15|.|TRBJ2-1|.|TRBV29-1
TGCAGCGTTGTACCTACAGCAAGCTCCTACAATGAGCAGTTCTTC
CSVVPTASSYNEQFF
>14|.|TRBJ2-1|.|TRBV18
TGTGCCAGCTCACCCGACAAGTCCTACAATGAGCAGTTCTTC
CASSPDKSYNEQFF
>10|.|TRBJ2-7|.|TRBV6-5
TGTGCCAGCAGAAAGGAGAAGCAGTACTTC
CASRKEKQYF
>15|.|TRBJ1-2|TRBD1|TRBV7-9
TGTGCCAGCAGTCCGCAGGACAGGCCCTTTTATGGCTACACCTTC
CASSPQDRPFYGYTF
>10|.|TRBJ2-7|.|TRBV2
TGTGCCACCTTGTCGGGTGAGCAGTACTTC
CATLSGEQYF
>16|.|TRBJ2-1|TRBD2|TRBV11-2
TGTGCCAGCAGCTTAGGGGCTAGCGGTATTTACAATGAGCAGTTCTTC
CASSLGASGIYNEQFF
>17|.|TRBJ1-1|.|TRBV4-1
TGCGCCAGCAGCCAAGGGGTTAGTAATTTGGCGACTACTGAAGCTTTCTTT
CASSQGVSNLATTEAFF
>14|.|TRBJ1-5|TRBD1|TRBV18
TGTGCCAGCTCACCTCGACAGGGGGATCAGCCCCAGCATTTT
CASSPRQGDQPQHF